This T cell receptor (beta chain) was observed in a study of T cells in tuberculosis. CDR1 is SGHAT, CDR2 FQNNGV, per germline. This CDR3 has 14 amino acids. V was clipped by 2 bases and J by 2 bases; unmatched bases: 1. Sequencing of TCR-alpha and TCR-beta chains was unpaired. Repertoires were generated with immunoSEQ multiplex PCR, while TCRdb's copy carries only in-frame clones and drops some. The data show about 59,000 clones, 81% seen once. Cells were sorted from thawed PBMC rested overnight and stained with GMM-loaded CD1B tetramer, viability dye and anti-CD3. The CD1B tetramers carried C32 glucose monomycolate purified from Rhodococcus equi. CD14-expressing monocytes were removed from PBMC before cryopreservation and sorting.

This sequence joins TRBV11-2 and TRBJ2-7; 9 bases agree with TRBD2. This TCR was recovered from an adult woman with latent tuberculosis. The sequenced material came from CD1b-GMM tetramer-negative cells sorted from PBMCs. The CDR3 DNA reads TGTGCCAGCAGCTTAAGCGGGAGGCCCTACGAGCAGTACTTC. Translation gives CASSLSGRPYEQYF.